This T cell receptor beta chain was retrieved from a study of TIL therapy for anti-PD-1-resistant metastatic lung cancer. Study context: Progressing patients received lymphodepletion, expanded TIL infusion and IL-2. Most patients had lung adenocarcinoma; a few tumors were EGFR-mutant, two ALK-rearranged; half smoked currently or formerly. Broader study findings: This highly selected cohort may not generalize to typical lung cancer patients.

Sample time point: pre-treatment sample, taken before nivolumab and TIL therapy. Enrollment ran from October 2017 to early 2020. This clone appeared a few times. Its antigen is unidentified. The immunoSEQ assay was v3. Sequencing used immunoSEQ multiplex PCR; TCRdb keeps in-frame clones, though not all of them. Among 45,000 to 60,000 clones, 70% to 80% were seen once, and the ten largest hold 4% to 5.5%. V shed 5 bases, J shed 5 bases, and the junction held 7 bases outside the gene matches. Germline CDR1 and CDR2: MGHRA and YSYEKL. CDR3 length equals 15 residues. Sequences were derived from blood, sampled at baseline. This chain connects TRBV4-1 to TRBJ1-2, with 11 bases aligning to TRBD1. The TCR sequence derives from a woman aged 30 to 85 with non-small cell lung cancer. The CDR3 bases are TGCGCCAGCAGCGATAGGACAGGGGGCGATTATGGCTACACCTTC. The encoded protein is CASSDRTGGDYGYTF.